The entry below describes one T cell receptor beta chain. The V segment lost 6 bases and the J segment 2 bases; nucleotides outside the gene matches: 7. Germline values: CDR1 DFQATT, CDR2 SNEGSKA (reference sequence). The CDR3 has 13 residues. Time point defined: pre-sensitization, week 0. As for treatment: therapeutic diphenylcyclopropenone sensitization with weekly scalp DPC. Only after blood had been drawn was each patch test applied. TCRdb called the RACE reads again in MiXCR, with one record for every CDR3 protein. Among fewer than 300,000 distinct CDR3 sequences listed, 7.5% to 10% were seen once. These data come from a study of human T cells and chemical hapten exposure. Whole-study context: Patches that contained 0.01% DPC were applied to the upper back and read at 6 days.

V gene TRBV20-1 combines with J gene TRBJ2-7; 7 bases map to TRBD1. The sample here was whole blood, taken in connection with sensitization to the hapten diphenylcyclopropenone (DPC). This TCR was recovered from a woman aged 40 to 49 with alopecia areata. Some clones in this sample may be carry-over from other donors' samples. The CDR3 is CSATTGATYEQYF. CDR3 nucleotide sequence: TGCAGTGCGACAACAGGGGCAACCTACGAGCAGTACTTC.